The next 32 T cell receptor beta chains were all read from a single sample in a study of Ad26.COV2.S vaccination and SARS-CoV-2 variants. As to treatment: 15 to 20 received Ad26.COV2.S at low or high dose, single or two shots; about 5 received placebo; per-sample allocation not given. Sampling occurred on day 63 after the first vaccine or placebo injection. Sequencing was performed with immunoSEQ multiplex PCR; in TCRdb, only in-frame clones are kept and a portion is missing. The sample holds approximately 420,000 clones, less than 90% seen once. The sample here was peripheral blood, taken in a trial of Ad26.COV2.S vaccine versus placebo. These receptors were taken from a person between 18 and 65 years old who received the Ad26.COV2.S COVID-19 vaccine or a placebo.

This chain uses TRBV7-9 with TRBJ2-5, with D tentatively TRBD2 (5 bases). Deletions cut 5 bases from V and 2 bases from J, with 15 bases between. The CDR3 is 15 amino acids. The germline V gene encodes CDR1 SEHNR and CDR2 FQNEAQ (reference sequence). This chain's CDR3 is CASSDWTEKQETQYF. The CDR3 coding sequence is TGTGCCAGCAGCGATTGGACTGAGAAACAAGAGACCCAGTACTTC.

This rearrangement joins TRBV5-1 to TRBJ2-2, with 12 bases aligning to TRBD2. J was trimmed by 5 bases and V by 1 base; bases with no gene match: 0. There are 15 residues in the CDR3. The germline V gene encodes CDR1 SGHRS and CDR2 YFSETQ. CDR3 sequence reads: CASSLTSGGTGELFF. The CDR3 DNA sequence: TGCGCCAGCAGCTTGACTAGCGGGGGGACCGGGGAGCTGTTTTTT.

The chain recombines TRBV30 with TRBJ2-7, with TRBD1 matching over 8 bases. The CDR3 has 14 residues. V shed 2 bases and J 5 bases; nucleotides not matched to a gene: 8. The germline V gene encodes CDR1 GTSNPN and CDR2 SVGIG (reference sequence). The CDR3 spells CAWSIGQGMDEQYF. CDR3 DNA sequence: TGTGCCTGGAGTATAGGACAGGGAATGGACGAGCAGTACTTC.

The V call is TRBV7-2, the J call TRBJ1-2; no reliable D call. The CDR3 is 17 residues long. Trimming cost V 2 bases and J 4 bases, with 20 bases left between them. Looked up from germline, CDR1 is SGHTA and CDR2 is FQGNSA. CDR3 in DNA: TGTGCCAGCAGCTTACCCTGGTGGGTGGGCGCTGTCTATGGCTACACCTTC. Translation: CASSLPWWVGAVYGYTF.

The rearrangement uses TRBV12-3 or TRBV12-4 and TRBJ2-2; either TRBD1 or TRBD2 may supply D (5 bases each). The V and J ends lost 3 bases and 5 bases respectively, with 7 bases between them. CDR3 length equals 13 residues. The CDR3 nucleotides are TGTGCCAGCAGTTTGTGGGGGACCGGGGAGCTGTTTTTT. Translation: CASSLWGTGELFF.

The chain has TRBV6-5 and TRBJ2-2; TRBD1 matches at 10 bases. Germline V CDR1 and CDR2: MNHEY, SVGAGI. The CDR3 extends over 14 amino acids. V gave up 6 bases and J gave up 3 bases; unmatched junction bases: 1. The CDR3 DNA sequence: TGTGCCAGCAGCGGACAGGGGGACACCGGGGAGCTGTTTTTT. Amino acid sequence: CASSGQGDTGELFF.

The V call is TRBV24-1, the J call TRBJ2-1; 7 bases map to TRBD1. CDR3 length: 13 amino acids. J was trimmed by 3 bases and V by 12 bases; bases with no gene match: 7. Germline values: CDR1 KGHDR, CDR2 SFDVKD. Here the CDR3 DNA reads TGTGCCTCCCCCGGGACAGACTACAATGAGCAGTTCTTC. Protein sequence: CASPGTDYNEQFF.

CDR3 coding DNA: TGTGCCAGCACCCTTTGGACAGGGTATGGCTACACCTTC. It translates to CASTLWTGYGYTF. The chain employs TRBV7-2 and TRBJ1-2, with 8 positions matching TRBD1. V shed 7 bases, J shed 5 bases, and the junction held 6 bases outside the gene matches. Germline lookup yields CDR1 SGHTA and CDR2 FQGNSA. The CDR3 has 13 residues.

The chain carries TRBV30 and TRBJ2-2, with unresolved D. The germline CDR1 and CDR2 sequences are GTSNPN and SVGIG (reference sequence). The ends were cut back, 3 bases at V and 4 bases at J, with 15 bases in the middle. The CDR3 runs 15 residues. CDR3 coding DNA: TGTGCCTGGAGGGCAGCCCCAACGGTCACCGGGGAGCTGTTTTTT. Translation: CAWRAAPTVTGELFF.

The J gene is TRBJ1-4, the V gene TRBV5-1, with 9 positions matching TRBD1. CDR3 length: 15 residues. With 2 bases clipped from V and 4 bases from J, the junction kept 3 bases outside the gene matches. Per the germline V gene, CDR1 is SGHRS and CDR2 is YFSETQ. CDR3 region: CASSFRTGDNEKLFF. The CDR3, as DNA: TGCGCCAGCAGCTTCAGGACAGGGGATAATGAAAAACTGTTTTTT.

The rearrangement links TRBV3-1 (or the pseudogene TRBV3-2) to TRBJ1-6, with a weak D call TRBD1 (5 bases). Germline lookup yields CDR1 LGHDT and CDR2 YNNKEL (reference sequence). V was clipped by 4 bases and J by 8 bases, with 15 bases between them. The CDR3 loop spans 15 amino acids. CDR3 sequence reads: CASSPSTSGDSPLHF. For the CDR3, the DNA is TGTGCCAGCAGCCCCTCCACATCGGGGGATTCACCCCTCCACTTT.

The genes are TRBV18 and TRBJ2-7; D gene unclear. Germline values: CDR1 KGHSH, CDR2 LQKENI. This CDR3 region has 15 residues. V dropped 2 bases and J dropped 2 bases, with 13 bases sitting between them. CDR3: CASSPNRQTTYEQYF. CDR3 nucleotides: TGTGCCAGCTCACCAAATCGGCAGACGACCTACGAGCAGTACTTC.

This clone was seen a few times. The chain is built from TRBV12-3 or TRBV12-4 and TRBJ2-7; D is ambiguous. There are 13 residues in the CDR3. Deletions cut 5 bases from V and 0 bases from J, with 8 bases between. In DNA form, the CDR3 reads TGTGCCAGCAGTACCCGCGGCTCCTACGAGCAGTACTTC. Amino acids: CASSTRGSYEQYF.

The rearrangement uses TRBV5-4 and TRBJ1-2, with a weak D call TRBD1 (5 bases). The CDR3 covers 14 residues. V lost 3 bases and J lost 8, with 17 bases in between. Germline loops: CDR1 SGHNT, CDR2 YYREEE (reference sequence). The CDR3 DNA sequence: TGTGCCAGCAGCTACGCCGGGACTAGGAGCGGCTACACCTTC. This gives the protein CASSYAGTRSGYTF. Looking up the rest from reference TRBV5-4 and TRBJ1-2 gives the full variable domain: ETGVTQSPTHLIKTRGQQVTLRCSSQSGHNTVSWYQQALGQGPQFIFQYYREEENGRGNFPPRFSGLQFPNYSSELNVNALELDDSALYLCASSYAGTRSGYTFGSGTRLTVV.

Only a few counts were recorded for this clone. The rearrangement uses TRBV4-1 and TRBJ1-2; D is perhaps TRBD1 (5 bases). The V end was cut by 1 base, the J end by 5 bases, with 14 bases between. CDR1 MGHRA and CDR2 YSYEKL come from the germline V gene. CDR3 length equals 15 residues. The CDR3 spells CASSQVTAGVYGYTF. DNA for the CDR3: TGCGCCAGCAGCCAAGTGACAGCGGGGGTGTATGGCTACACCTTC.

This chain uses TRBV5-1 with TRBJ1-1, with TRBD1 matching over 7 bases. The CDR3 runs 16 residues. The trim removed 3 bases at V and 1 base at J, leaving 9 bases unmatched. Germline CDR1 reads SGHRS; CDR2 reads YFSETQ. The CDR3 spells CASSSTPTGTNTEAFF. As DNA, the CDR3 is TGCGCCAGCAGCTCAACCCCGACAGGGACGAACACTGAAGCTTTCTTT.

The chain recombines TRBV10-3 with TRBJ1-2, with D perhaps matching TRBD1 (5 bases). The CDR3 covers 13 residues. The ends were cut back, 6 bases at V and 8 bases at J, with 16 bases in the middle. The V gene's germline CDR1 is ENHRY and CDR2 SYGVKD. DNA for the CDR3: TGTGCCATCAGCCCCAGGGATTTCAGGGGCTACACCTTC. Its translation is CAISPRDFRGYTF.

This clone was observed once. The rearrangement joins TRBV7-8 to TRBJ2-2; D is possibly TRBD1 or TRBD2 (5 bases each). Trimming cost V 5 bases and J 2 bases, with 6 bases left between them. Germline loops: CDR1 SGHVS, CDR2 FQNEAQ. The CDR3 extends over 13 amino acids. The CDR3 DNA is TGTGCCAGCAGCCGGGACAACACCGGGGAGCTGTTTTTT. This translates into CASSRDNTGELFF.

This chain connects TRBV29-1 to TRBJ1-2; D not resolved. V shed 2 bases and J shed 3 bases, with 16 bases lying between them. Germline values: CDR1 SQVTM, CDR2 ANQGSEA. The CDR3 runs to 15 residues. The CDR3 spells CSVELSLPPHYGYTF. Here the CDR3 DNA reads TGCAGCGTTGAACTCTCCCTCCCACCCCACTATGGCTACACCTTC.

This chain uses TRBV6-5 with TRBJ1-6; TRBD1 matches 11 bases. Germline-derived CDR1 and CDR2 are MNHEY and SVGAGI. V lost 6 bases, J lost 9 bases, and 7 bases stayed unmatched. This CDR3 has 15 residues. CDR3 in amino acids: CASREAGTGGSPLHF. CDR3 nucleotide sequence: TGTGCCAGCAGGGAGGCCGGGACAGGGGGTTCACCCCTCCACTTT.

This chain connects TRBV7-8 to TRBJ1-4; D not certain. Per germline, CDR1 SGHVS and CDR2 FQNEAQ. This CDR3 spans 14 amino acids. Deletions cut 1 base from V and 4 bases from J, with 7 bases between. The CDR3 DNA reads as TGTGCCAGCAGCTTAGAAGGGATTAATGAAAAACTGTTTTTT. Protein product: CASSLEGINEKLFF.

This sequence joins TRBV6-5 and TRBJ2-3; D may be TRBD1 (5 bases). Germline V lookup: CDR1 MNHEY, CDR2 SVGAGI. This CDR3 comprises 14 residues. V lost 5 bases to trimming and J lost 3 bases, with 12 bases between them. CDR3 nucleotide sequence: TGTGCCAGCAGTCAGAGTTGGACAACAGATACGCAGTATTTT. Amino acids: CASSQSWTTDTQYF.

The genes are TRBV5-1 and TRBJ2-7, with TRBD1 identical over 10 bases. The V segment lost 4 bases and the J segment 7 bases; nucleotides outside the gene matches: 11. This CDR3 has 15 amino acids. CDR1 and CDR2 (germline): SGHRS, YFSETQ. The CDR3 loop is CASSPTTGGYVEQYF. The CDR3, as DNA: TGCGCCAGCAGCCCGACGACAGGGGGCTATGTAGAGCAGTACTTC.

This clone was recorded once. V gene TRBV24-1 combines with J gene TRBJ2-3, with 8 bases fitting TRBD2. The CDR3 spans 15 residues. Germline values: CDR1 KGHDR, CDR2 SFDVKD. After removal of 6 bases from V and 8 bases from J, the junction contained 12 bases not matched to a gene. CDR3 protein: CATSYTSGSQGTQYF. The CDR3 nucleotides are TGTGCCACCAGTTATACTAGCGGTTCACAGGGTACGCAGTATTTT.

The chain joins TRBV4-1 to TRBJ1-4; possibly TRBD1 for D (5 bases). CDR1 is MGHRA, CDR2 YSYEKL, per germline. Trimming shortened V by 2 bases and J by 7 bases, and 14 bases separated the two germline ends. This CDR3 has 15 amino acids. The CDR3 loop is CASSQTIRGGEKLFF. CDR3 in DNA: TGCGCCAGCAGCCAAACTATCCGGGGGGGTGAAAAACTGTTTTTT.

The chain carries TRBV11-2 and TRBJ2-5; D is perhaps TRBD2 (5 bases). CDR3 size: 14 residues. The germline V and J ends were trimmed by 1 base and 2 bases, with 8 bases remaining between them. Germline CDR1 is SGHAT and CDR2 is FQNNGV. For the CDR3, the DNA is TGTGCCAGCAGCTTAGCTACTAGTCAAGAGACCCAGTACTTC. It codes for CASSLATSQETQYF.

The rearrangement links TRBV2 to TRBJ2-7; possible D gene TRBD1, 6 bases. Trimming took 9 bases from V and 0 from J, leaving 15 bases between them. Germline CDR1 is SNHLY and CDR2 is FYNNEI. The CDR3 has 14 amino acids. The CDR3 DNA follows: TGTGCCAGTTTCCCAAACAGGGCCTCCTACGAGCAGTACTTC. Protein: CASFPNRASYEQYF. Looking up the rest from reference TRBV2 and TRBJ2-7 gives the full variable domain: EPEVTQTPSHQVTQMGQEVILRCVPISNHLYFYWYRQILGQKVEFLVSFYNNEISEKSEIFDDQFSVERPDGSNFTLKIRSTKLEDSAMYFCASFPNRASYEQYFGPGTRLTVT.

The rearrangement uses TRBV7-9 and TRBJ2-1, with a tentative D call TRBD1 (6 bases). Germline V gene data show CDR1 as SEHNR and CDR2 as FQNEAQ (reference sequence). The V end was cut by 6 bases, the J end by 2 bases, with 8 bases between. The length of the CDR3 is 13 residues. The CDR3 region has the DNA TGTGCCAGCAGTGGGGACACCTACAATGAGCAGTTCTTC. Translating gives CASSGDTYNEQFF. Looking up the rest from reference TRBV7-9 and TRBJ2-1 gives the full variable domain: DTGVSQNPRHKITKRGQNVTFRCDPISEHNRLYWYRQTLGQGPEFLTYFQNEAQLEKSRLLSDRFSAERPKGSFSTLEIQRTEQGDSAMYLCASSGDTYNEQFFGPGTRLTVL.

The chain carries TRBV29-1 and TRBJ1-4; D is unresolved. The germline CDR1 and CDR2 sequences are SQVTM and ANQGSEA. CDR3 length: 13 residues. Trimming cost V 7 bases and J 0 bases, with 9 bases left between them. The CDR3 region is CSAASATNEKLFF. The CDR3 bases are TGCAGCGCCGCGTCTGCAACTAATGAAAAACTGTTTTTT.

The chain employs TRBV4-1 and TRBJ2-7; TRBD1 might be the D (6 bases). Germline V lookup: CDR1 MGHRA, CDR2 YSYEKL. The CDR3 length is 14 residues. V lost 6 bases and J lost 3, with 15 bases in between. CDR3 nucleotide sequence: TGCGCCAGCAGACAGGGTGAAGGGGTCTACGAGCAGTACTTC. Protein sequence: CASRQGEGVYEQYF.

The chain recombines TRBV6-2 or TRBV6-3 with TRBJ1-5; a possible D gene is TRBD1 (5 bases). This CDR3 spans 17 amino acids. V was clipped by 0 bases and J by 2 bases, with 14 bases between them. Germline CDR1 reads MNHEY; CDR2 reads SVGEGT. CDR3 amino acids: CASSYSSGRYGNQPQHF. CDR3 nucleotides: TGTGCCAGCAGTTACTCGTCAGGGCGCTACGGCAATCAGCCCCAGCATTTT.

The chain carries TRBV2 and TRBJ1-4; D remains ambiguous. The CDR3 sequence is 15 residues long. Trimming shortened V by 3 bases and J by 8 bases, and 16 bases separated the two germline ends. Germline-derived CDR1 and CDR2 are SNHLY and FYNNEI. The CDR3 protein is CASSDQQLLREKLFF. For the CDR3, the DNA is TGTGCCAGCAGTGACCAACAGCTCCTTAGAGAAAAACTGTTTTTT.